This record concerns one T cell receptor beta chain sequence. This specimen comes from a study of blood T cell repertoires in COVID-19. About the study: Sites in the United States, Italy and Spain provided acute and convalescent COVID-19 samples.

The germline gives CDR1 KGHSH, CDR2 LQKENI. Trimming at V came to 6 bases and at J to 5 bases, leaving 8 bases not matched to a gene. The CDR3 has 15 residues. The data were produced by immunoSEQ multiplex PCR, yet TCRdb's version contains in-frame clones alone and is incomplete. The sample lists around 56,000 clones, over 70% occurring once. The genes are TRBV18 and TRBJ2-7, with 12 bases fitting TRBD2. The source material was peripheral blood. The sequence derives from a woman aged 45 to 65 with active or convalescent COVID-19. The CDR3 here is CASSSTSGRNNEQYF. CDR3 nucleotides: TGTGCCAGCTCTTCGACTAGCGGGAGAAACAACGAGCAGTACTTC.